A single sample gave rise to the 21 T cell receptor beta chains below, sequenced in a study of T cell responses to AZD1222 COVID-19 vaccine. Method: immunoSEQ multiplex PCR; TCRdb's copy keeps in-frame clones and lacks some. Here the sample spans over 100,000 clones, 85% to 90% being singletons. This specimen was peripheral blood, taken on day 0 of AZD1222 vaccination. The source of these receptors is an adult in good health.

The J gene is TRBJ1-6, the V gene TRBV2; D uncertain. The CDR3 totals 14 residues. The germline gives CDR1 SNHLY, CDR2 FYNNEI. Trimming removed 8 bases at V and 9 bases at J, with 17 bases between. Written as DNA, the CDR3 is TGTGCCAGCCAACAGTTGGTAGGTGGTTCACCCCTCCACTTT. It is translated as CASQQLVGGSPLHF.

The rearrangement joins TRBV10-1 to TRBJ1-5; D not resolved. This CDR3 spans 12 amino acids. V was clipped by 4 bases and J by 7 bases, with 8 bases between them. CDR1 and CDR2 (germline): WNHNN, SYGVQD (reference sequence). The CDR3 DNA reads as TGCGCCAGCAGTGTACCGGGCCAGCCCCAGCATTTT. Protein: CASSVPGQPQHF.

The chain carries TRBV25-1 and TRBJ2-5, with a weak D call TRBD2 (7 bases). V was cut by 7 bases and J by 3 bases, with 24 bases left in between. Germline V lookup: CDR1 MGHDK, CDR2 SYGVNS. CDR3 length: 17 residues. DNA for the CDR3: TGTGCCAGCATGGAGGGCGGGAGATGGGGGCCAGAAGAGACCCAGTACTTC. It is translated as CASMEGGRWGPEETQYF. Combining the CDR3 with reference TRBV25-1 and TRBJ2-5 gives the whole variable domain EADIYQTPRYLVIGTGKKITLECSQTMGHDKMYWYQQDPGMELHLIHYSYGVNSTEKGDLSSESTVSRIRTEHFPLTLESARPSHTSQYLCASMEGGRWGPEETQYFGPGTRLLVL.

This chain links TRBV13 with TRBJ2-1; the match to TRBD1 covers 12 bases. This CDR3 has 15 residues. Germline assignment: CDR1 PRHDT and CDR2 FYEKMQ (reference sequence). V shed 5 bases and J 8 bases; nucleotides not matched to a gene: 7. The CDR3 nucleotides are TGTGCCAGCAGCCCGGGGGGACAGGGGGCCTATGAGCAGTTCTTC. Its protein product is CASSPGGQGAYEQFF.

The rearrangement links TRBV18 to TRBJ2-7; D is possibly TRBD1 (5 bases). The CDR3 covers 15 residues. Trimming shortened V by 0 bases and J by 0 bases, and 9 bases separated the two germline ends. Germline lookup yields CDR1 KGHSH and CDR2 LQKENI. Here the CDR3 DNA reads TGTGCCAGCTCACCACCGGGGCCGAGCTCCTACGAGCAGTACTTC. It yields the protein CASSPPGPSSYEQYF.

The genes are TRBV5-4 and TRBJ1-4; 7 bases map to TRBD1. The CDR3 has 16 amino acids. Trimming removed 1 base from V and 8 bases from J; junction bases left unmatched: 11. Per germline, CDR1 SGHNT and CDR2 YYREEE (reference sequence). The CDR3 DNA sequence: TGTGCCAGCAGCTTGCGACAGGGAGGCGGCAGAGAAAAACTGTTTTTT. Its protein product is CASSLRQGGGREKLFF.

The CDR3 nucleotides read TGCGCCAGCACCCTTTTTGGGGCTCAAGAGACCCAGTACTTC. As protein: CASTLFGAQETQYF. The chain links TRBV5-1 to TRBJ2-5; perhaps TRBD1 as D (5 bases). This CDR3 has 14 residues. V gave up 6 bases and J gave up 2 bases, with 14 bases separating them. Germline V CDR1 and CDR2: SGHRS, YFSETQ.

The chain combines TRBV7-8 with TRBJ1-2, with D unclear. This CDR3 contains 12 residues. The germline V gene encodes CDR1 SGHVS and CDR2 FQNEAQ. V was cut by 5 bases and J by 7 bases, with 11 bases left in between. DNA for the CDR3: TGTGCCAGCAGCACCGAAGTGGGTGGCTACACCTTC. This sequence encodes CASSTEVGGYTF. The full variable domain, rest sourced from reference TRBV7-8 and TRBJ1-2, is GAGVSQSPRYKVAKRGQDVALRCDPISGHVSLFWYQQALGQGPEFLTYFQNEAQLDKSGLPSDRFFAERPEGSVSTLKIQRTQQEDSAVYLCASSTEVGGYTFGSGTRLTVV.

This CDR3 is CASSSGTAKNIQYF. CDR3 bases: TGTGCCAGCAGTTCCGGGACAGCCAAAAACATTCAGTACTTC. The chain couples TRBV28 to TRBJ2-4, with D perhaps TRBD1 or TRBD2 (5 bases each). The V gene lost 4 bases and the J gene lost 0 bases, with 7 bases spanning the gap. The CDR3 length is 14 residues. Germline CDR1 is MDHEN and CDR2 is SYDVKM.

The gene calls are TRBV10-3 and TRBJ1-1; D gene uncertain. Deletions cut 7 bases from V and 4 bases from J, with 16 bases between. The length of the CDR3 is 14 residues. Germline CDR1 reads ENHRY; CDR2 reads SYGVKD. CDR3 nucleotides: TGTGCCATCACCCCCGGTATCGCATCCACTGAAGCTTTCTTT. Amino acid sequence: CAITPGIASTEAFF.

This chain connects TRBV5-5 to TRBJ1-4; weak D call: TRBD1 (5 bases). CDR1 and CDR2 from the germline V gene are SGHKS and YYEKEE (reference sequence). This CDR3 spans 15 amino acids. V lost 4 bases, J lost 8 bases, and 18 bases lay in between. The CDR3 DNA sequence: TGTGCCAGCAGCCTGGCTGGCGGGGGAGGAGAAAAACTGTTTTTT. Its translation is CASSLAGGGGEKLFF.

V gene TRBV20-1 combines with J gene TRBJ2-1; D is unclear. The ends were cut back, 3 bases at V and 1 base at J, with 7 bases in the middle. The CDR3 length is 13 residues. CDR1 and CDR2 (germline): DFQATT, SNEGSKA (reference sequence). CDR3 amino acids: CSASPNSYNEQFF. The DNA of the CDR3 is TGCAGTGCTAGTCCTAATTCCTACAATGAGCAGTTCTTC.

This clone was picked up one time. The chain couples TRBV15 to TRBJ1-2; 9 bases fit TRBD1. Trimming at V came to 5 bases and at J to 6 bases, leaving 4 bases not matched to a gene. The length of the CDR3 is 13 residues. Per the germline V gene, CDR1 is LNHNV and CDR2 is YYDKDF (reference sequence). The CDR3: CATSPDRGHGYTF. The DNA for the CDR3 is TGTGCCACCAGCCCGGACAGGGGCCATGGCTACACCTTC.

V gene TRBV5-3 combines with J gene TRBJ1-5; 8 positions agree with TRBD1. TRBV5-3 is filed as an ORF, its function uncertain. The V and J ends lost 4 bases and 7 bases, in that order; junction bases with no gene match: 10. The CDR3 totals 15 residues. Written as DNA, the CDR3 is TGTGCCAGAAGCCCCATGGATGCAGGGGGCCAGCCCCAGCATTTT. It yields the protein CARSPMDAGGQPQHF.

This sequence joins TRBV20-1 and TRBJ1-5; TRBD1 matches 9 bases. The ends lost 3 bases at V and 0 bases at J; junction bases unmatched: 3. Germline V CDR1 and CDR2: DFQATT, SNEGSKA (reference sequence). CDR3 length: 15 amino acids. The CDR3 region has the DNA TGCAGTGCTAGTGGGGGACAGGGTAGCAATCAGCCCCAGCATTTT. It encodes CSASGGQGSNQPQHF.

The chain links TRBV23-1 to TRBJ2-3; 7 positions match TRBD2. TRBV23-1 is sorted into the ORF group, with uncertain function. The trim removed 4 bases at V and 0 bases at J, leaving 10 bases unmatched. The CDR3 covers 17 residues. CDR3 residues: CASSRGPSGNSTDTQYF. The CDR3 bases are TGCGCCAGCAGTCGGGGCCCAAGCGGGAACAGCACAGATACGCAGTATTTT.

The genes are TRBV27 and TRBJ1-6; 7 bases align to TRBD1. After removal of 7 bases from V and 7 bases from J, the junction contained 7 bases not matched to a gene. CDR3 length: 14 residues. The germline CDR1 and CDR2 sequences are MNHEY and SMNVEV (reference sequence). The chain's CDR3 is CASTWGTENSPLHF. CDR3 coding DNA: TGTGCCAGCACCTGGGGGACAGAAAATTCACCCCTCCACTTT.

This chain joins TRBV7-8 and TRBJ1-5; a possible D gene is TRBD1 (5 bases). Trimming took off 4 bases at V and 4 bases at J, with 17 bases between the two ends. The CDR3 runs to 16 residues. CDR1 SGHVS and CDR2 FQNEAQ come from the germline V gene. CDR3 sequence: CASSYKPGLLNQPQHF. The CDR3 bases are TGTGCCAGCAGCTACAAGCCGGGACTCTTGAATCAGCCCCAGCATTTT.

This chain joins TRBV7-3 and TRBJ1-1; D call uncertain. V was pared by 1 base and J by 5 bases, with 11 bases between. Germline V gene data show CDR1 as SGHTA and CDR2 as FQGTGA. The CDR3 has 14 amino acids. CDR3 residues: CASSLRRGDTEAFF. CDR3 bases: TGTGCCAGCAGCTTAAGACGTGGTGATACTGAAGCTTTCTTT.

The rearrangement uses TRBV25-1 and TRBJ2-7; 8 nucleotides align to TRBD1. Germline trimming cut 5 bases from V and 2 bases from J; bases unmatched to any gene: 8. The germline CDR1 and CDR2 sequences are MGHDK and SYGVNS. This CDR3 is built from 15 residues. The CDR3 bases are TGTGCCAGCAGTCCCGGACAGGGAGTAACCTACGAGCAGTACTTC. This sequence encodes CASSPGQGVTYEQYF.

This chain joins TRBV2 and TRBJ2-7; D gene ambiguous. Germline V gene data show CDR1 as SNHLY and CDR2 as FYNNEI. V was clipped by 8 bases and J by 7 bases, with 15 bases between them. The CDR3 is 12 amino acids. The CDR3: CASGTLLGEQYF. For the CDR3, the DNA is TGTGCCAGCGGCACGCTATTGGGGGAGCAGTACTTC.